This entry lists 14 T cell receptor beta chains sequenced from one sample in a study of blood T cell repertoires in COVID-19 (dated by TCRdb to 2018 to 2020). The library was obtained by the immunoSEQ multiplex PCR assay. Drawn from immuneACCESS, this table holds only the in-frame rearrangements with V and J called that TCRdb kept. Clones are partly lost; checked studies trace under half to an unresolved V gene and leave the rest unexplained. The sample includes some 70,000 clones, with around 90% observed a single time. Approximately 6.7% of the sample comes from the top ten. The specimen was peripheral blood. The receptor source for this set is an elderly woman with active COVID-19.

The J gene is TRBJ2-1, the V gene TRBV28, with 8 bases fitting TRBD2. V gave up 6 bases and J gave up 0 bases; unmatched junction bases: 7. Germline CDR1 is MDHEN and CDR2 is SYDVKM. This CDR3 spans 16 amino acids. For the CDR3, the DNA is TGTGCCAGCAGATCGCGGGAGGCCAGCTCCTACAATGAGCAGTTCTTC. As protein: CASRSREASSYNEQFF. Based on the CDR3 plus reference TRBV28 and TRBJ2-1, the full variable domain is DVKVTQSSRYLVKRTGEKVFLECVQDMDHENMFWYRQDPGLGLRLIYFSYDVKMKEKGDIPEGYSVSREKKERFSLILESASTNQTSMYLCASRSREASSYNEQFFGPGTRLTVL.

J is TRBJ2-3 and V is TRBV5-1; perhaps TRBD1 as D (6 bases). With 5 bases removed from V and 2 bases from J, the gap between germline ends came to 15 bases. CDR1 and CDR2 from the germline V gene are SGHRS and YFSETQ. The CDR3 is 15 amino acids. The CDR3 reads CASSFRGPITDTQYF. DNA for the CDR3: TGCGCCAGCAGTTTCAGGGGTCCGATCACAGATACGCAGTATTTT.

The chain joins TRBV2 to TRBJ2-7; D is undetermined. V was pared by 6 bases and J by 1 base, with 13 bases between. Germline CDR1 is SNHLY and CDR2 is FYNNEI. The CDR3 is 14 residues long. CDR3 DNA sequence: TGTGCCAGCAGCGCCGGGTCTCTTTCCTACGAGCAGTACTTC. It specifies CASSAGSLSYEQYF. The full variable domain, its missing parts supplied by reference TRBV2 and TRBJ2-7, is EPEVTQTPSHQVTQMGQEVILRCVPISNHLYFYWYRQILGQKVEFLVSFYNNEISEKSEIFDDQFSVERPDGSNFTLKIRSTKLEDSAMYFCASSAGSLSYEQYFGPGTRLTVT.

This clone was recorded once. The genes are TRBV24-1 and TRBJ2-2; 10 nucleotides line up with TRBD1. The germline V gene encodes CDR1 KGHDR and CDR2 SFDVKD. The CDR3 consists of 15 residues. Trimming removed 3 bases from V and 6 bases from J; junction bases left unmatched: 3. The CDR3 nucleotides read TGTGCCACCAGTGATACCGGACAGGGGGCCGGGGAGCTGTTTTTT. Protein: CATSDTGQGAGELFF.

This rearrangement joins TRBV28 to TRBJ2-1; D perhaps matches TRBD2 (6 bases). Trimming pared 3 bases from V and 0 bases from J, leaving 9 bases between. This CDR3 has 15 amino acids. From germline, CDR1 is MDHEN and CDR2 SYDVKM. The CDR3 region is CASSFAGGSYNEQFF. As DNA, the CDR3 is TGTGCCAGCAGTTTTGCCGGGGGCTCCTACAATGAGCAGTTCTTC.

The chain joins TRBV5-1 to TRBJ2-1, with TRBD2 identical over 9 bases. This CDR3 has 16 residues. Losses at the gene ends were 7 bases for V and 3 bases for J; bases not matched to a gene: 11. In germline, CDR1 is SGHRS, CDR2 YFSETQ. CDR3 in DNA: TGCGCCAGCTTCTCGGGGCGGGAGGGGTTCTACAATGAGCAGTTCTTC. This gives the protein CASFSGREGFYNEQFF. Based on the CDR3 plus reference TRBV5-1 and TRBJ2-1, the full variable domain is KAGVTQTPRYLIKTRGQQVTLSCSPISGHRSVSWYQQTPGQGLQFLFEYFSETQRNKGNFPGRFSGRQFSNSRSEMNVSTLELGDSALYLCASFSGREGFYNEQFFGPGTRLTVL.

This rearrangement joins TRBV28 to TRBJ2-7; 14 bases agree with TRBD2. Germline V lookup: CDR1 MDHEN, CDR2 SYDVKM. The CDR3 totals 14 residues. V lost 6 bases, J lost 6 bases, and 4 bases stayed unmatched. The CDR3 bases are TGTGCCAGCAGGATGACTAGCGGGAGGGCCGAGCAGTACTTC. The encoded protein is CASRMTSGRAEQYF.

Only one count was recorded for this clone. The gene calls are TRBV15 and TRBJ2-1, with 10 bases identical to TRBD2. The CDR3 sequence is 18 residues long. V was clipped by 0 bases and J by 2 bases; unmatched bases: 7. Germline V gene sequence: CDR1 LNHNV, CDR2 YYDKDF (reference sequence). CDR3 loop: CATSRDPNLAGAYNEQFF. The CDR3 nucleotides read TGTGCCACCAGCAGAGACCCAAATCTAGCGGGAGCCTACAATGAGCAGTTCTTC.

V usage is TRBV7-2 and J usage is TRBJ2-3; possibly TRBD1 for D (8 bases). Trimming took off 0 bases at V and 5 bases at J, with 15 bases between the two ends. The CDR3 runs 16 residues. Per germline, CDR1 SGHTA and CDR2 FQGNSA. The CDR3 sequence is CASSLAGTGLVDTQYF. CDR3 nucleotides: TGTGCCAGCAGCTTAGCTGGGACAGGACTAGTAGATACGCAGTATTTT.

The chain joins TRBV5-4 to TRBJ2-5; possible D gene TRBD1, 5 bases. The CDR3 loop spans 16 amino acids. V was cut by 4 bases and J by 5 bases, with 21 bases left in between. Germline CDR1 is SGHNT and CDR2 is YYREEE (reference sequence). The CDR3 sequence: CASSQDVKWGVETQYF. The DNA of the CDR3 is TGTGCCAGCAGCCAGGACGTCAAGTGGGGCGTGGAGACCCAGTACTTC.

The gene calls are TRBV5-1 and TRBJ2-1; TRBD2 matches at 10 bases. CDR1 and CDR2 (germline): SGHRS, YFSETQ. Trimming removed 3 bases from V and 4 bases from J; junction bases left unmatched: 4. The CDR3 has 15 residues. The CDR3 loop is CASSSGLAVYNEQFF. The CDR3 DNA follows: TGCGCCAGCAGCTCAGGACTAGCGGTATACAATGAGCAGTTCTTC.

V is TRBV2 and J is TRBJ1-5, with D maybe TRBD1 (6 bases). The CDR3 loop spans 16 amino acids. Germline V gene lookup returns CDR1 SNHLY and CDR2 FYNNEI. Deletions cut 6 bases from V and 1 base from J, with 16 bases between. CDR3 residues: CASRRGGARSNQPQHF. The CDR3 DNA is TGTGCCAGCAGGCGGGGGGGGGCGCGGAGCAATCAGCCCCAGCATTTT.

The CDR3 protein is CASSLQGAVYEKLFF. Here the CDR3 DNA reads TGTGCCAGCAGCCTCCAGGGGGCGGTTTATGAAAAACTGTTTTTT. The rearrangement links TRBV6-2 or TRBV6-3 to TRBJ1-4; TRBD1 matches at 8 bases. V was pared by 6 bases and J by 6 bases, with 9 bases of the junction left unmatched. The CDR3 has 15 residues. Germline CDR1 MNHEY, CDR2 SVGEGT.

The chain employs TRBV4-2 and TRBJ2-3, with 12 bases that match TRBD2. J gave up 4 bases and V 2 bases, and 13 bases lay outside the gene matches. Germline V gene data show CDR1 as LGHNA and CDR2 as YNFKEQ. This CDR3 has 19 amino acids. CDR3 nucleotides: TGTGCCAGCAGCCAATCGCCTAGCGGGAGGGGTGGGGGCGCAGATACGCAGTATTTT. Translation gives CASSQSPSGRGGGADTQYF.